A selection of T cell receptor beta chains follows, all from one sample in a study of shared clonotypes between healthy human individuals. Clones were read by immunoSEQ multiplex PCR, and TCRdb kept only the in-frame ones, dropping some. The sample has approximately 2.5 million clones, 93% seen once. Sequencing was performed on naive CD4+ T cells from PBMCs. The receptors were sampled from a man between 18 and 35 years old in good health. Some clones in this sample may be carry-over from other donors' samples. The CDR3 runs from the conserved cysteine through the conserved F or W. D genes are given only for firm matches. Rows give clone size only sometimes, using once, few, many, or a class for an expanded clone.

CDR3nt	CDR3aa	v_gene	j_gene	d_gene	abundance
TGTGCCAGCAGCTTAGCGAGGGGCAGGGGGCGCTGGGGCTATGGCTACACCTTC	CASSLARGRGRWGYGYTF	TRBV7-8	TRBJ1-2	TRBD1	once
TGTGCCAGCAGCCCCATAGCGGGAGGGCTGGAGACCCAGTACTTC	CASSPIAGGLETQYF	TRBV7-2	TRBJ2-5	TRBD2	-
TGTGCCAGCAGCTTAGCCGGGACAGGGGAGGAGCAGTTCTTC	CASSLAGTGEEQFF	TRBV7-9	TRBJ2-1	TRBD1	-
TGTGCCAGCAGTGATACTGGGACGAGCACAGATACGCAGTATTTT	CASSDTGTSTDTQYF	TRBV6-4	TRBJ2-3	-	-
TGTGCCAGCAGTTACAGTCAGGGATCGAATCAGCCCCAGCATTTT	CASSYSQGSNQPQHF	TRBV6-6	TRBJ1-5	-	-
TGTGCCTGGAGTGTACCGGCAGGGGGAAGGTACGAGCAGTACTTC	CAWSVPAGGRYEQYF	TRBV30	TRBJ2-7	TRBD1	-
TGTGCCAGCAGCTTGAGGCGACAGGGCTACGAGCAGTACTTC	CASSLRRQGYEQYF	TRBV5-6	TRBJ2-7	TRBD1	-
TGTGCCAGCAGCTTTACAGGGTCGGGGACTGAAGCTTTCTTT	CASSFTGSGTEAFF	TRBV7-9	TRBJ1-1	-	-
TGTGCCAGCAGTTTACCTCGCCCGGGGCGTGGGGCCAACGTCCTGACTTTC	CASSLPRPGRGANVLTF	TRBV28	TRBJ2-6	-	-
TGTGCCAGCAGTCTAGCGGGAGGCAGGCAAGAGACCCAGTACTTC	CASSLAGGRQETQYF	TRBV28	TRBJ2-5	TRBD2	-
TGTGCCAGTAGTACTTCGACAGGCAGTGGCTACACCTTC	CASSTSTGSGYTF	TRBV19	TRBJ1-2	-	-
TGTGCCAGCAGCCACGCGGGGCGCACAGATACGCAGTATTTT	CASSHAGRTDTQYF	TRBV14	TRBJ2-3	-	-
TGTGCCAGCAGCTTGGGCGGGACAGGGTCAGGCGAGCAGTACTTC	CASSLGGTGSGEQYF	TRBV5-4	TRBJ2-7	TRBD1	-
TGTGCCAGTAGTGGGGGGACAGCCACTAATCAGCCCCAGCATTTT	CASSGGTATNQPQHF	TRBV19	TRBJ1-5	TRBD1	-
TGCGCCAGCAGCTACGGACTAGCGGGAGTGAACACCGGGGAGCTGTTTTTT	CASSYGLAGVNTGELFF	TRBV5-1	TRBJ2-2	TRBD2	-
TGTGCCAGCAGGGCCGGGTCTCGGGGAAAGGGAACAGATACGCAGTATTTT	CASRAGSRGKGTDTQYF	TRBV2	TRBJ2-3	-	-
TGCGCCAGCGGACAGGGGGCTGGGGAGACCCAGTACTTC	CASGQGAGETQYF	TRBV5-1	TRBJ2-5	TRBD1	-
TGTGCCAGCATGACCCTCCATTACTCCTACGAGCAGTACTTC	CASMTLHYSYEQYF	TRBV2	TRBJ2-7	-	-
TGCGCCAGCAGCTTTGAGGGGCAGGGCTATGGCTACACCTTC	CASSFEGQGYGYTF	TRBV5-1	TRBJ1-2	-	once
TGTGCCAGCAGCTTAGGCGGGAACACCTACGAGCAGTACTTC	CASSLGGNTYEQYF	TRBV7-2	TRBJ2-7	-	-
TGTGCCAGCAGCCCGTACCAAGAGACCCAGTACTTC	CASSPYQETQYF	TRBV5-5	TRBJ2-5	-	-
TGTGCCAGCAGCCCCTTGGGTACAATCCGGGAGACCCAGTACTTC	CASSPLGTIRETQYF	TRBV7-8	TRBJ2-5	-	-
TGTGCCAGCAGCTCCACAGGGGGCCACGAGCAGTACTTC	CASSSTGGHEQYF	TRBV5-4	TRBJ2-7	TRBD1	-
TGCGCCAGCAGCTTGGCCCAGGGGGACTATGGCTACACCTTC	CASSLAQGDYGYTF	TRBV5-1	TRBJ1-2	TRBD1	-
TGTGCCAGCAGCGTAGGTCTAGCGGGAGACCCCGGGGAGCTGTTTTTT	CASSVGLAGDPGELFF	TRBV9	TRBJ2-2	TRBD2	-
TGCGCCAGCAGCCAAGATGCGGCTAGCGGGCGCGCAGATACGCAGTATTTT	CASSQDAASGRADTQYF	TRBV4-1	TRBJ2-3	TRBD2	-
TGTGCCATCAGTGAGTCGCGCAGGAGCTCCTACGAGCAGTACTTC	CAISESRRSSYEQYF	TRBV10-3	TRBJ2-7	-	-
TGTGCCACCAGCAGAGCAGGGGACCTCACAGATACGCAGTATTTT	CATSRAGDLTDTQYF	TRBV15	TRBJ2-3	-	once
TGTGCCAGCAGTGAATCCCAGAATCAGCCCCAGCATTTT	CASSESQNQPQHF	TRBV2	TRBJ1-5	-	few
TGTGCCAGTAGTAATCCGGGGATCTACTATGGCTACACCTTC	CASSNPGIYYGYTF	TRBV19	TRBJ1-2	-	-
TGTGCCAGCAGCTTGGCCCCTAGCGTAAACATTCAGTACTTC	CASSLAPSVNIQYF	TRBV5-6	TRBJ2-4	-	-
TGTGCCAGCAGTTACCCCCAGGATGAGCAGTTCTTC	CASSYPQDEQFF	TRBV6-6	TRBJ2-1	-	-
TGCGCCAGCAGCTTGGGCAGCTCAGGGGCCAACGTCCTGACTTTC	CASSLGSSGANVLTF	TRBV5-1	TRBJ2-6	-	-
TGTGCCAGCAGTGATACATACAATGAGCAGTTCTTC	CASSDTYNEQFF	TRBV2	TRBJ2-1	-	-
TGTGCCAGCAGGACTAGAACCAATGAGCAGTTCTTC	CASRTRTNEQFF	TRBV2	TRBJ2-1	-	-
TGTGCCAGCAGCCATACTAGCGGGAGGGCCGGAACCGGGGAGCTGTTTTTT	CASSHTSGRAGTGELFF	TRBV7-2	TRBJ2-2	TRBD2	-
TGCGCCAGCTCTAGACTAGGGGGCGAGCAGTACTTC	CASSRLGGEQYF	TRBV5-1	TRBJ2-7	-	once
TGTGCCAGCAGCTTAGAACCCGGGACTAGCTACAATGAGCAGTTCTTC	CASSLEPGTSYNEQFF	TRBV7-2	TRBJ2-1	TRBD2	-
TGCGCCAGCAGCTTGGTAGGGGACGGCTACACCTTC	CASSLVGDGYTF	TRBV5-1	TRBJ1-2	-	few
TGTGCCAGCTGTCACTCTGGGGCCAACGTCCTGACTTTC	CASCHSGANVLTF	TRBV6-1	TRBJ2-6	-	-
TGTGCCAGCAGCCCACGGACTAGCGGGAGGTACGAGCAGTACTTC	CASSPRTSGRYEQYF	TRBV9	TRBJ2-7	TRBD2	-
TGCGCCAGCAGCCCAAGTGCCAGCTCCTACGAGCAGTACTTC	CASSPSASSYEQYF	TRBV5-1	TRBJ2-7	-	-
TGTGCCAGCAGCCAAGATTTTGACGGAACCGGGGAGCTGTTTTTT	CASSQDFDGTGELFF	TRBV4-2	TRBJ2-2	-	-
TGCGCCAGCAGCCGAAACTCCGTCTCGAGCTCCTACGAGCAGTACTTC	CASSRNSVSSSYEQYF	TRBV4-1	TRBJ2-7	-	-
TGTGCCAGCAGCACCCGGGGACTAGCGGTCCAAGAGACCCAGTACTTC	CASSTRGLAVQETQYF	TRBV9	TRBJ2-5	TRBD2	-
TGTGCCAGCAGCAAACTCGTAGCGGGACTTTCCTACAATGAGCAGTTCTTC	CASSKLVAGLSYNEQFF	TRBV7-2	TRBJ2-1	TRBD2	-
TGTGCCAGCGGGGTAGCCAAAAACATTCAGTACTTC	CASGVAKNIQYF	TRBV7-2	TRBJ2-4	-	-
TGTGCCAGCAGTTCAAGTCTCGGACAAAATAGCAATCAGCCCCAGCATTTT	CASSSSLGQNSNQPQHF	TRBV28	TRBJ1-5	-	-
TGTGCCAGCAGTTTACCCGGCAGACAGGATTGGGATGGCTACACCTTC	CASSLPGRQDWDGYTF	TRBV28	TRBJ1-2	-	-
TGTGCCAGCTCACCACCGAGTCCGCTGCAGGGCGAGCAGTACTTC	CASSPPSPLQGEQYF	TRBV18	TRBJ2-7	-	-
TGTGCCAGCAGCCAACGAATACTAGCGGGAGCATCCGGGGAGCTGTTTTTT	CASSQRILAGASGELFF	TRBV14	TRBJ2-2	TRBD2	-
TGCGCCAGCAGCCCAGGGACTTCCCCAGCTGAAAAACTGTTTTTT	CASSPGTSPAEKLFF	TRBV5-1	TRBJ1-4	-	-
TGTGCCAGTAGTCGGGGAAAAGGCTACGAGCAGTACTTC	CASSRGKGYEQYF	TRBV19	TRBJ2-7	-	-
TGCGCCAGCAGCTTGGGAACAAGTTTCAGCGAGACCCAGTACTTC	CASSLGTSFSETQYF	TRBV5-1	TRBJ2-5	-	-
TGCGCCAGCAGCTTTCCGGGGTACCAAGAGACCCAGTACTTC	CASSFPGYQETQYF	TRBV5-1	TRBJ2-5	-	-
TGTGCCATCAGTGAGTCGGGGACAGGGAATCAGCCCCAGCATTTT	CAISESGTGNQPQHF	TRBV10-3	TRBJ1-5	TRBD1	-
TGTGCCAGCAGCCCCGCATGGTACAATGAGCAGTTCTTC	CASSPAWYNEQFF	TRBV14	TRBJ2-1	-	-
TGTGCCAGCAGTGATACGATCGGGGGACAACAGCCCCAGCATTTT	CASSDTIGGQQPQHF	TRBV6-1	TRBJ1-5	-	-
TGTGCCTGGAGCCCCGTAAACTATGGCTACACCTTC	CAWSPVNYGYTF	TRBV30	TRBJ1-2	-	-
TGTGCCTGGAGTGTATGGGGGCTCAAGGGTCAGCCCCAGCATTTT	CAWSVWGLKGQPQHF	TRBV30	TRBJ1-5	-	few